Presented here are 25 T cell receptor beta chains from one specimen sequenced in a study of T cells in Graves' hyperthyroidism and ophthalmopathy. Authors of the study amplified TCR beta CDR3 regions from RNA transcripts. The TCR CDR3 was amplified in a first-round RT-PCR using the HTBI primer set. TCRdb passed the multiplex PCR reads through MiXCR, listing each CDR3 protein once. Of 300,000 to 500,000 distinct CDR3 sequences listed, 14% to 15% were seen once; the top ten hold about 30%. The sample consisted of blood. The receptors stem from a woman aged 30 to 39 with Graves' hyperthyroidism.

Many counts were recorded for this clonotype. This chain uses TRBV6-1 with TRBJ2-5; 8 nucleotides agree with TRBD1. The J segment lost 5 bases and the V segment lost 7 bases, leaving 9 bases of the junction unmatched. The CDR3 extends over 14 amino acids. Germline V lookup: CDR1 MNHNS, CDR2 SASEGT. CDR3 sequence (DNA): TGTGCCAGCAAAGTGACAGGGGTGGGGGAGACCCAGTACTTC. Encoded protein: CASKVTGVGETQYF.

This clonotype has a count of ten or more. The V and J genes are TRBV11-2 and TRBJ2-7; weak D call: TRBD1 (6 bases). The CDR3 runs 15 residues. Germline V lookup: CDR1 SGHAT, CDR2 FQNNGV. The V end lost 0 bases, the J end lost 2 bases, and 11 bases lay between the germline ends. The chain's CDR3 is CASSLEGDTPYEQYF. The CDR3, as DNA: TGTGCCAGCAGCTTAGAAGGGGACACCCCCTACGAGCAGTACTTC.

This clonotype has just a few counts. The chain employs TRBV6-2 or TRBV6-3 and TRBJ1-2, with D perhaps TRBD1 (6 bases). CDR1 and CDR2 from the germline V gene are MNHEY and SVGEGT. V was shortened by 2 bases and J by 4 bases, with 14 bases between the two germline ends. This CDR3 spans 15 amino acids. CDR3 coding DNA: TGTGCCAGCAGTTACCCCATACAGGGTGGCTATGGCTACACCTTC. Amino acid sequence: CASSYPIQGGYGYTF.

This clonotype was observed many times. The CDR3 sequence is CASSQDSSLAGYTGELFF. The CDR3 region has the DNA TGTGCCAGCAGCCAAGATTCTTCTCTAGCGGGCTACACCGGGGAGCTGTTTTTT. The chain carries TRBV3-1 and TRBJ2-2; TRBD2 matches at 8 bases. Looked up from germline, CDR1 is LGHDT and CDR2 is YNNKEL (reference sequence). Losses at the gene ends were 0 bases for V and 3 bases for J; bases not matched to a gene: 9. This CDR3 has 18 residues.

This clonotype has more than one count but fewer than ten. The chain joins TRBV5-5 to TRBJ2-1; 8 nucleotides match TRBD2. The CDR3 length is 13 residues. Germline V gene lookup returns CDR1 SGHKS and CDR2 YYEKEE (reference sequence). Trimming at V came to 5 bases and at J to 13 bases, leaving 11 bases not matched to a gene. The CDR3 sequence is CASSRAGTSLQFF. The CDR3 bases are TGTGCCAGCAGTCGGGCCGGGACTAGTCTTCAGTTCTTC. The variable domain in full, with the rest retrieved from reference TRBV5-5 and TRBJ2-1, is DAGVTQSPTHLIKTRGQQVTLRCSPISGHKSVSWYQQVLGQGPQFIFQYYEKEERGRGNFPDRFSARQFPNYSSELNVNALLLGDSALYLCASSRAGTSLQFFGPGTRLTVL.

This chain connects TRBV5-4 to TRBJ2-1; 14 bases line up with TRBD2. The germline CDR1 and CDR2 sequences are SGHNT and YYREEE (reference sequence). CDR3 length: 16 amino acids. V dropped 4 bases and J dropped 7; count of bases not matched to a gene: 7. The CDR3 nucleotides are TGTGCCAGCAGCGCGGGACTAGCGGGAGTGGGAAATGAGCAGTTCTTC. It translates to CASSAGLAGVGNEQFF.

The chain is built from TRBV5-4 and TRBJ1-4; no firm D call. V lost 0 bases, J lost 6 bases, and 15 bases lay in between. CDR3 length: 16 amino acids. The germline V gene encodes CDR1 SGHNT and CDR2 YYREEE (reference sequence). CDR3 in DNA: TGTGCCAGCAGCTTGGGACCGCTCTCAAAGGATGAAAAACTGTTTTTT. Protein product: CASSLGPLSKDEKLFF.

A remark on this clonotype: Being one base from a much bigger clone, this may be a read error. The rearrangement joins TRBV7-2 to TRBJ2-3; D is unclear. The CDR3 covers 13 residues. Germline lookup yields CDR1 SGHTA and CDR2 FQGNSA. V gave up 0 bases and J gave up 4 bases, with 5 bases separating them. DNA for the CDR3: TGTGCCAGCAGCTTAGCGCGCTCAGATACGCAGTATTTT. As protein: CASSLARSDTQYF.

Here the CDR3 DNA reads TGTGCCATCAGTGATCCCCTGGGGGTATATCTAGATACGCAGTATTTT. It codes for CAISDPLGVYLDTQYF. The rearrangement links TRBV10-3 to TRBJ2-3; D might be TRBD1 or TRBD2, each matching 5 bases. The germline V gene encodes CDR1 ENHRY and CDR2 SYGVKD. This CDR3 spans 16 amino acids. V shed 3 bases and J shed 5 bases, with 18 bases lying between them.

The sample holds many counts of this clonotype. V is TRBV12-3 or TRBV12-4 and J is TRBJ1-4; D not resolved. CDR3 length: 13 amino acids. V lost 4 bases and J lost 8, with 11 bases in between. CDR3 sequence reads: CASSWDDREKLFF. CDR3 coding DNA: TGTGCCAGCAGTTGGGATGACCGCGAAAAACTGTTTTTT.

This clonotype was found many times. The CDR3 protein is CASSPGQGENYGYTF. CDR3 coding DNA: TGCGCCAGCAGCCCGGGACAGGGGGAGAACTATGGCTACACCTTC. This chain joins TRBV5-1 and TRBJ1-2; the match to TRBD1 covers 11 bases. CDR3 size: 15 residues. The V segment lost 4 bases and the J segment 2 bases; nucleotides outside the gene matches: 4. Germline assignment: CDR1 SGHRS and CDR2 YFSETQ.

This clonotype came up a few times. CDR3: CASSALSLSGNTIYF. For the CDR3, the DNA is TGTGCCAGCAGCGCCCTCAGCCTCTCTGGAAACACCATATATTTT. The V gene is TRBV9, the J gene TRBJ1-3; D unresolved. This CDR3 region has 15 residues. Trimming took off 3 bases at V and 0 bases at J, with 10 bases between the two ends. Germline CDR1 and CDR2: SGDLS and YYNGEE.

The chain employs TRBV5-1 and TRBJ2-5; D is undetermined. Trimming cost V 2 bases and J 3 bases, with 11 bases left between them. The CDR3 contains 14 residues. Germline V lookup: CDR1 SGHRS, CDR2 YFSETQ. The CDR3 here is CASSFQPGEETQYF. CDR3 coding DNA: TGCGCCAGCAGCTTTCAACCAGGTGAAGAGACCCAGTACTTC.

This sequence joins TRBV30 and TRBJ1-6; no clear D. V lost 3 bases, J lost 1 base, and 10 bases lay in between. This CDR3 is 15 amino acids long. Looked up from germline, CDR1 is GTSNPN and CDR2 is SVGIG (reference sequence). The CDR3 region is CAWRGMGSYNSPLHF. In nucleotides, the CDR3 is TGTGCCTGGAGAGGGATGGGTTCCTATAATTCACCCCTCCACTTT. The complete variable domain, with remaining parts taken from reference TRBV30 and TRBJ1-6, reads SQTIHQWPATLVQPVGSPLSLECTVEGTSNPNLYWYRQAAGRGLQLLFYSVGIGQISSEVPQNLSASRPQDRQFILSSKKLLLSDSGFYLCAWRGMGSYNSPLHFGNGTRLTVT.

This clonotype was seen more than once but under ten times. This rearrangement joins TRBV10-3 to TRBJ2-1; the D gene is possibly TRBD2 (6 bases). Germline values: CDR1 ENHRY, CDR2 SYGVKD. V lost 6 bases and J 8 bases, leaving 23 bases between the germline ends. The CDR3 consists of 16 residues. The CDR3 DNA sequence: TGTGCCATCAGCCCCTTGAAGGGAGGACCTCTCGATGAGCAGTTCTTC. It encodes CAISPLKGGPLDEQFF.

The rearrangement uses TRBV10-3 and TRBJ2-2; TRBD1 matches at 8 bases. Germline V gives CDR1 ENHRY, CDR2 SYGVKD. CDR3 length: 15 amino acids. J lost 6 bases, V lost 5 bases, and 8 bases had no gene match. The CDR3, as DNA: TGTGCCATCAGTCCGGGACAGGCCGCCCCCGGGGAGCTGTTTTTT. Encoded protein: CAISPGQAAPGELFF.

V and J are TRBV7-9 and TRBJ1-5, with D unresolved. This CDR3 has 14 residues. Germline-derived CDR1 and CDR2 are SEHNR and FQNEAQ (reference sequence). V lost 5 bases and J lost 1, with 9 bases in between. The CDR3 DNA is TGTGCCAGCAGCCAGACGCAGAGCAATCAGCCCCAGCATTTT. Translated: CASSQTQSNQPQHF.

This clonotype was counted a few times. This chain links TRBV6-1 with TRBJ2-4; TRBD2 matches 8 bases. The CDR3 has 17 amino acids. Looked up from germline, CDR1 is MNHNS and CDR2 is SASEGT. V was clipped by 5 bases and J by 3 bases; unmatched bases: 12. CDR3 sequence reads: CASSLYPSGRVKNIQYF. Here the CDR3 DNA reads TGTGCCAGCAGTCTCTACCCTTCCGGGAGGGTCAAAAACATTCAGTACTTC.

This clonotype was counted ten times or more. The chain recombines TRBV11-2 with TRBJ2-7, with 7 bases that match TRBD2. The CDR3 is made up of 14 amino acids. CDR1 and CDR2 from the germline V gene are SGHAT and FQNNGV. The junction had 8 bases not matched to a gene; V was cut back by 7 bases and J by 2 bases. The chain's CDR3 is CASNSWEGPYEQYF. CDR3 bases: TGTGCCAGCAATAGTTGGGAGGGCCCCTACGAGCAGTACTTC. The full variable domain, rest sourced from reference TRBV11-2 and TRBJ2-7, is EAGVAQSPRYKIIEKRQSVAFWCNPISGHATLYWYQQILGQGPKLLIQFQNNGVVDDSQLPKDRFSAERLKGVDSTLKIQPAKLEDSAVYLCASNSWEGPYEQYFGPGTRLTVT.

This clonotype occurred a few times. This rearrangement joins TRBV29-1 to TRBJ1-2; 7 positions agree with TRBD1. CDR3 length: 13 residues. After removal of 7 bases from V and 6 bases from J, the junction contained 11 bases not matched to a gene. Germline CDR1 reads SQVTM; CDR2 reads ANQGSEA. CDR3 protein: CSAWTGLADGYTF. DNA for the CDR3: TGCAGCGCGTGGACAGGCCTCGCGGATGGCTACACCTTC.

In this sample, this clonotype turned up many times. This chain joins TRBV20-1 and TRBJ1-1; perhaps TRBD1 as D (6 bases). Trimming shortened V by 5 bases and J by 7 bases, and 14 bases separated the two germline ends. The CDR3 is 12 residues long. CDR1 and CDR2 from the germline V gene are DFQATT and SNEGSKA (reference sequence). The CDR3 bases are TGCAGTGCTCCAGGGGCATCTCATGAAGCTTTCTTT. Translated: CSAPGASHEAFF.

This clonotype showed up just a few times. The chain recombines TRBV9 with TRBJ1-3; D is ambiguous. Germline V lookup: CDR1 SGDLS, CDR2 YYNGEE. The germline V and J ends were trimmed by 3 bases and 4 bases, with 14 bases remaining between them. This CDR3 has 15 residues. The DNA of the CDR3 is TGTGCCAGCAGCGCCGTCGGGGAGGGAGGAAACACCATATATTTT. It yields the protein CASSAVGEGGNTIYF.

The gene calls are TRBV20-1 and TRBJ2-1; 11 bases are a match to TRBD2. The length of the CDR3 is 18 residues. Looked up from germline, CDR1 is DFQATT and CDR2 is SNEGSKA (reference sequence). Trimming at V came to 3 bases and at J to 4 bases, leaving 14 bases not matched to a gene. The CDR3 region is CSARFTSGSLPLYNEQFF. For the CDR3, the DNA is TGCAGTGCTAGGTTCACTAGCGGGAGTCTCCCCCTTTACAATGAGCAGTTCTTC.

V usage is TRBV20-1 and J usage is TRBJ1-6; 7 nucleotides line up with TRBD1. J was trimmed by 12 bases and V by 2 bases; bases with no gene match: 10. The germline CDR1 and CDR2 sequences are DFQATT and SNEGSKA (reference sequence). CDR3 length: 14 residues. The CDR3 DNA is TGCAGTGCTAGATTAAGGGGACAGATTATACCCCTCCACTTT. This gives the protein CSARLRGQIIPLHF.

The table lists this clonotype with many counts. The chain joins TRBV18 to TRBJ2-3; no firm D call. V lost 0 bases and J lost 4, with 2 bases in between. Germline loops: CDR1 KGHSH, CDR2 LQKENI. This CDR3 has 12 residues. CDR3 bases: TGTGCCAGCTCACCACCCGCAGATACGCAGTATTTT. Encoded protein: CASSPPADTQYF.